This note documents a single TCR beta chain sequence. This clone has only one observation. This clone's antigen is unknown. Per-nucleotide qualities are absent, and no much larger clonotype sits a single base away. V is clipped by 3 bases and J by 2 bases, and the sequence between their germline boundaries is 11 bases long. The CDR3 starts with the cysteine, ends with the phenylalanine, and has 14 residues. This entry keeps only the CDR3 DNA: 42 bases, framed from base 1. Via the germline V gene, CDR1 is SNHLY and CDR2 FYNNEI. These data come from a study of cytomegalovirus exposure and HLA in healthy donors (dated by TCRdb to the late 2010s). Broadly, across the study: An earlier analysis of 587 of the donors reported 276 Gb of sequence data and roughly 100 million unique TCR beta sequences from 150 million to 200 million T cells. Typing coverage varied by locus: about 620-630 donors for A, B, C, DRB1 and DQB1; around 560 for DQA1; nearly 610 for DPA1; approximately 490 for DPB1. The study used immunosequencing to profile the T cell repertoires of 670 or so subjects and linked those repertoires to cytomegalovirus serostatus. Alongside the repertoire data, information on donor age, sex, ethnicity and CMV serostatus was compiled. Every discovery cohort repertoire had been produced on one sequencing platform. A separate validation cohort of roughly 120 different subjects was used in addition to the roughly 720-subject first cohort. Genome-wide SNP genotypes for about 55% of the roughly 670 donors were used in a later genetic analysis, which treated that subset as a discovery cohort. Among some 400 genotyped donors of the cohort, an average of around 240,000 unique TCR beta nucleotide sequences were sequenced per donor, roughly 20% of them non-productive. An early release that covered some 630 HLA-typed donors contained 250 to 350 gigabases of sequencing data and around 85 million unique TCR sequences. In an earlier analysis of several hundred of the donors, high-throughput TCR beta sequencing was used to judge whether each TCR beta V gene segment behaved as functional or pseudogenic. Rather than drawing on any new phenotypic data, the later analysis identified candidate immune exposures from TCR beta sequences and the way those sequences occurred across donors. Roughly 5 DR-DQ haplotypes were handled as single units for association and clustering, since linkage in the cohort was strong. The genetic ancestry cluster associated with self-reported Caucasian donors included around 76% of the approximately 400 genotyped donors. In a later analysis, previously published TCR beta repertoires from 600 to 850 donors were re-analyzed and high-resolution HLA genotyping was added so that TCR occurrence patterns could be studied. To predict cytomegalovirus infection status, the study brought together high-throughput TCR immunosequencing, statistical association of individual TCRs with disease status, and machine learning. The aim of the study was to test whether cataloging public T cell receptors could identify signatures of past pathogen exposure. HLA typing included class I and class II loci at four-digit resolution.

The cohort comprised some 700 healthy bone marrow donors. Cohort members were all nominally healthy when sampled, although unrecorded immune exposures were likely present. The donor tested CMV seropositive and was one of the 289 seropositive cohort members. A peripheral blood sample was collected from each donor, and TCR beta sequencing was performed on peripheral blood mononuclear cells. Genomic DNA was extracted from the blood cell samples with the Qiagen DNeasy Blood Extraction Kit. Study-level results and caveats: Some IMGT-functional V segments, including TRBV6-2 and TRBV6-3, could not be told apart with the 87-base-pair reads, so those segments were excluded. Because counts were too low, roughly 17 rarely observed V segments, including chromosome 9 orphons, were left out of the earlier analysis of 587 of the donors. For the cohort, immune exposure information was limited to CMV serostatus. This cohort had only TCR beta chains sequenced, and the lack of alpha or paired-chain data limited which features could be detected. The presence/absence analyses assumed that sequencing depth was roughly uniform across donors, and that assumption may not be true. HLA typing was unavailable for some donors at each locus, so association tests used only the typed subset. According to a later analysis, most CMV-associated TCR beta chains appeared to be HLA-restricted, and the HLA associations seemed to be driven largely by CMV exposure. Broadly in line with IMGT annotations, most TCR beta V segments showed up in productive rearrangements about 87% or about 30% of the time in an earlier analysis of several hundred of the donors. In a later analysis, several top co-occurrence clusters were reported to appear linked to parvovirus B19, influenza, CMV and Epstein-Barr virus. A cluster of highly shared sequence variants was judged likely to be a technical artifact of the sequencing pipeline. At a false discovery rate of 0.05, a later analysis linked under 20,000 TCR beta sequences to specific HLA alleles. While some public TCRs were present in many individuals, most TCR sequences turned up only very rarely across donors. In a later analysis, HLA-associated TCR beta chains showed more clonal expansion and lower generation probabilities than non-associated chains that were equally common. In a later analysis, TCR association rates were found to vary across HLA loci, with the most associated TCRs seen for DRB1 alleles and the fewest for HLA-C alleles. Cytomegalovirus status was reported to be diagnosed by the classifier with high specificity and sensitivity in both the original and validation cohorts. Linkage disequilibrium might explain the correlated functional status among segregating V segments, but an unknown experimental factor could not be ruled out. A later genetic analysis associated a missense DCLRE1C variant with V-gene and J-gene trimming of TCR beta chains, and an independent cohort replicated the association. A later genetic analysis reported fewer N-insertions in productive TCRs among donors in an Asian-associated ancestry cluster than the roughly 700-donor mean. According to the authors, the approach could potentially be generalized to other disease states and immunological phenotypes. In the study, 150 to 200 TCR beta chains were listed as associated with cytomegalovirus. In vitro tests confirmed that a few of the cytomegalovirus-associated TCR beta chains recognize cytomegalovirus antigens. A further reported finding was that TCR beta sequences accurately predicted the HLA-A and HLA-B alleles for most subjects in the first cohort. When HLA alleles, especially DR and DQ, strongly co-occurred, TCR associations were difficult to assign to individual alleles.

The library was made by the immunoSEQ multiplex PCR assay. For the multiplex PCR, a mixture combining 60 forward primers for TCR Vbeta segments and 13 reverse primers for TCR Jbeta segments was used. Amplification of the CDR3 region of rearranged TCR beta genes was performed with a multiplex PCR assay on genomic DNA. The Illumina HiSeq System was used to sequence the amplified TCR beta libraries as 87-base-pair reads. The original pipeline was this. In a later analysis, some 80 million unique TCR beta chains were counted across the 650 to 700 repertoires, and roughly 10 million of these chains were shared by at least two donors. To remove PCR and sequencing errors, raw reads were error-corrected and collapsed into unique sequences using a nearest-neighbor algorithm that merged closely related sequences. Alignment of CDR3 sequences to IMGT reference sequences was used to assign V, D and J gene segments. For a sequence to be retained, at least a six-nucleotide match to both a V gene segment and a J gene segment was required. A rearrangement was called productive if the CDR3 had no stop codons and remained in frame with V and J, and every other rearrangement was called non-productive. CDR3 was defined by IMGT convention, running from the second conserved V-encoded cysteine to the conserved J-encoded phenylalanine. In an earlier analysis of around 600 of the donors, sequences lacking an unambiguous match to a single V gene segment were excluded. In an earlier analysis of 587 of the donors, a V segment was called functional when productive rearrangements were above 56.7%, and segregating when the standard deviation between donors exceeded 5%. A statistical classification framework was developed to diagnose cytomegalovirus status using the catalog of TCR beta chain sequences. In a later analysis, TCR nucleotide sequences were compared against IMGT/GENE-DB human TR gene sequences so that V and J genes could be assigned. The TCRdist pipeline was used in a later analysis to assign CDR3 sequences and most-parsimonious VDJ recombination scenarios. In a later analysis, each TCR beta chain was defined by its CDR3 amino acid sequence together with its V-gene family, and reads without a unique V-gene family were excluded. A later analysis removed several hundred highly shared, low-generation-probability nucleotide sequences to deal with suspected cross-contamination and a sequencing artifact. In a later analysis, a clonal expansion index for each public chain was calculated from normalized within-repertoire ranks of inferred template counts. Generation probabilities in a later analysis came from a VDJ recombination model fitted to out-of-frame rearrangements, and those results were checked against IGoR. Hypergeometric tests were used in a later analysis to score TCR-TCR, TCR-HLA and TCR-CMV co-occurrence, with a repertoire-size bias correction applied to the TCR pairs. A later analysis estimated false discovery rates by permuting HLA or CMV assignments 20 times. In a later analysis, co-occurring TCRs were grouped with DBSCAN, and TCRdist sequence similarity was added when clustering was performed within HLA-allele-positive subsets. For co-occurrence clustering, repertoires with fewer than 30,000 or more than 120,000 public chains were excluded, along with roughly five repertoires with anomalous nucleotide sharing. TCRdb took this table from immuneACCESS and kept in-frame rearrangements with V and J called. Such tables lack part of the clones; where checked against another copy, unresolved V genes explain under half of the gap, and the rest is unexplained. From that table come the V and J calls and clone size; the DNA was used to work out D and trimming. For this sample the table gives approximately 190,000 clones, of which around 84% were detected only once. The top ten constitute 2% to 3% of the sample.

The clonotype was recovered from a woman aged 50 to 65 in good health and CMV-seropositive. Recombination connected TRBV2 to TRBJ2-7; TRBD1 is a weak D gene call, 6 bases matching. Sample: PBMCs. The CDR3 is CASSESGHTYEQYF. The nucleotide sequence reads TGTGCCAGCAGTGAGTCGGGACACACCTACGAGCAGTACTTC.